The clone carrying this T cell receptor (beta chain) was counted many times. The antigen remains undetermined. This sample was included in a study of T cells after yellow fever vaccination. Study background: Fractions containing few cells were prepared with SMART-Seq v4 Ultra Low Input. Broader study findings: On re-exposure, the response was weaker but peaked faster, at day 5 versus 15.

CDR3 size: 16 residues. Looked up from germline, CDR1 is SGHDN and CDR2 is FVKESK. V was pared by 6 bases and J by 2 bases, with 18 bases between. TCRdb re-called the 5' RACE reads through MiXCR, storing one row per CDR3 protein. The data hold hundreds of thousands of distinct CDR3 sequences, with around 3.6% observed a single time. This chain links TRBV14 with TRBJ2-3; D might be TRBD2 (6 bases). The receptor comes from a man aged 18 to 30 who received the YFV17D yellow fever vaccine. Sequencing used PBMCs, obtained on the day of the yellow fever booster vaccination. DNA of the CDR3: TGTGCCAGCAGTGCGTTTGTGGGGGGACCCACAGATACGCAGTATTTT. It is translated as CASSAFVGGPTDTQYF.